This TCR beta chain was sequenced during a study of T cell responses to AZD1222 COVID-19 vaccine. Germline assignment: CDR1 SQVTM and CDR2 ANQGSEA. V dropped 6 bases and J dropped 3 bases, with 16 bases sitting between them. The CDR3 sequence is 14 residues long. Clones were read by immunoSEQ multiplex PCR, and TCRdb kept only the in-frame ones, dropping some. Of about 130,000 clones listed, over 75% were seen once; the top ten hold over 5%. Worth noting for this clone: The antigen is undetermined.

Study outcomes and limitations: Baseline serology detected seropositivity in only 6 or 7 AZD1222 recipients. Without day 14 samples, only post-peak T cell repertoires were studied.

The V call is TRBV29-1, the J call TRBJ2-3, with a tentative D call TRBD2 (6 bases). This clonotype originated in an adult who received the AZD1222 COVID-19 vaccine. Sample: peripheral blood, taken 28 days after the second AZD1222 dose. The DNA for the CDR3 is TGCAGCGTCCAGCGCGGGGCTTGGACAGATACGCAGTATTTT. Protein sequence: CSVQRGAWTDTQYF.